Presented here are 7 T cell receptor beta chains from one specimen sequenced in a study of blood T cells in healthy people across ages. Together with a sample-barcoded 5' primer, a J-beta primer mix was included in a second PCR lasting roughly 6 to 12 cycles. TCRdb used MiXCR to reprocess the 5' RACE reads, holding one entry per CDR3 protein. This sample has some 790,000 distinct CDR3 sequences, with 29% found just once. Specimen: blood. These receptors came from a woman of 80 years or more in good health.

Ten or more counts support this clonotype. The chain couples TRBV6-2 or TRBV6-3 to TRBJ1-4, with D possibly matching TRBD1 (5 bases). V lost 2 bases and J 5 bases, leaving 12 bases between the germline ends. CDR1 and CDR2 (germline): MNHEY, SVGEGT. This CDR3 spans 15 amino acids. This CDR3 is CASSYQSGRNEKLFF. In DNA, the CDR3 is TGTGCCAGCAGTTACCAATCGGGACGGAATGAAAAACTGTTTTTT.

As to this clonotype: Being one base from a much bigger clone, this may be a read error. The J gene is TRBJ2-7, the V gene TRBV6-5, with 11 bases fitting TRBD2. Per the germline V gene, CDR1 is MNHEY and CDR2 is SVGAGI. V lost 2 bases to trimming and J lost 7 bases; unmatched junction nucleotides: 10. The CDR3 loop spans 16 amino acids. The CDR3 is CASSYGGLAVPNEQYF. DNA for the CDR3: TGTGCCAGCAGTTACGGGGGACTAGCGGTTCCCAATGAGCAGTACTTC.

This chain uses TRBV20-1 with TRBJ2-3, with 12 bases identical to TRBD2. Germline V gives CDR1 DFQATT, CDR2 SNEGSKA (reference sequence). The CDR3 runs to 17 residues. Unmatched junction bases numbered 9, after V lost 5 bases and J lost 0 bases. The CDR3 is CSARSSGGAPSTDTQYF. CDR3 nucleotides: TGCAGTGCTCGCTCTAGCGGGGGGGCTCCTAGCACAGATACGCAGTATTTT.

The CDR3 spells CASSWYPAETQYF. The CDR3 DNA is TGTGCCAGCAGTTGGTACCCGGCCGAGACCCAGTACTTC. The rearrangement links TRBV6-6 to TRBJ2-5; D not certain. The CDR3 has 13 amino acids. Germline assignment: CDR1 MNHNY and CDR2 SVGAGI (reference sequence). Trimming removed 4 bases at V and 5 bases at J, with 11 bases between.

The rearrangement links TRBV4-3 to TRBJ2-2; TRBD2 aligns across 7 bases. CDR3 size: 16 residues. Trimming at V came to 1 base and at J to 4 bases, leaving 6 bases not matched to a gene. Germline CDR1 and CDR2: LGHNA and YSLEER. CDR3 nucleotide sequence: TGCGCCAGCAGCCAAGGGGGCGGGGGTATCACCGGGGAGCTGTTTTTT. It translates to CASSQGGGGITGELFF.

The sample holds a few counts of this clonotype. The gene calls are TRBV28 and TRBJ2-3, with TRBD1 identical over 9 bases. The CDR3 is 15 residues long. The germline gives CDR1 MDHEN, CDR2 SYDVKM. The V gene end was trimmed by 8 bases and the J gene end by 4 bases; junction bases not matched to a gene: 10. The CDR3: CASFPGTGIPDTQYF. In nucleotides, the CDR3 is TGTGCCAGCTTTCCCGGGACAGGGATCCCAGATACGCAGTATTTT.

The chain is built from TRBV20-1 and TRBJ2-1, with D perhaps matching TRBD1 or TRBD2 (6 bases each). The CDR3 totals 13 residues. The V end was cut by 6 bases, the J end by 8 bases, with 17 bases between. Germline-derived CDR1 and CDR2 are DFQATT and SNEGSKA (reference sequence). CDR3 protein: CSARGGGRDEQFF. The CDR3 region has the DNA TGCAGTGCAAGGGGTGGGGGGCGCGATGAGCAGTTCTTC.